This T cell receptor beta chain originates from a study of shared clonotypes between healthy human individuals. Study-level results: The generation probabilities recorded for non-shared clonotypes fell below those of clonotypes shared by all four donors.

The DNA input per sorted-subset replicate PCR was 200 to 250 ng, corresponding to some 30,000 T cell genomes. Repertoires were generated with immunoSEQ multiplex PCR, while TCRdb's copy carries only in-frame clones and drops some. This table has about 2.4 million clones, 93% appearing once. The split of CD4+ cells yielded CD45RA+ naive and CD45RA-negative memory subsets. This clone was seen once. The antigen remains undetermined. The sample consisted of naive CD4+ T cells from PBMCs. Subset of the sample: CD45RA+ positively selected. The clonotype comes from a man between 18 and 35 years old in good health. Some clones in this sample may be carry-over from other donors' samples.

The CDR3 spells CASSLGSGTQGEGQFF. The CDR3 nucleotides read TGTGCCAGCAGCTTAGGCTCCGGGACGCAGGGGGAGGGGCAGTTCTTC. This sequence joins TRBV11-2 and TRBJ2-1; D tentatively reads TRBD1 or TRBD2 (7 bases each). The CDR3 length is 16 residues. CDR1 is SGHAT, CDR2 FQNNGV, per germline. V lost 1 base to trimming and J lost 12 bases, with 22 bases between them.